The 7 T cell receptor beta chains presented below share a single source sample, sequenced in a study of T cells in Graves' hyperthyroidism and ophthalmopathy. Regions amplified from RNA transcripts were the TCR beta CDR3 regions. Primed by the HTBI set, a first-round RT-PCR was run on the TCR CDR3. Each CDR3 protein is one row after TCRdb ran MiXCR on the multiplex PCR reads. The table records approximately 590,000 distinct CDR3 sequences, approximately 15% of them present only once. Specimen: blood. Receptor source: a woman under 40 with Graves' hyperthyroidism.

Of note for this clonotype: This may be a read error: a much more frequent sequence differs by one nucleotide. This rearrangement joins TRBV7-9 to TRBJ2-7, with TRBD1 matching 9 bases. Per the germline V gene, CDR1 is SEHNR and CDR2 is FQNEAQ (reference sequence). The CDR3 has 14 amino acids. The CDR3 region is CANSPTGGYYEQYF. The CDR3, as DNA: TGTGCCAACAGCCCGACAGGGGGATACTACGAGCAGTACTTC.

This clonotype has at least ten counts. CDR3 residues: CASSLLTGNEQFF. CDR3 in DNA: TGCGCCAGCAGCTTGTTGACAGGGAATGAGCAGTTCTTC. The chain has TRBV5-1 and TRBJ2-1, with TRBD1 matching 7 bases. CDR1 is SGHRS and CDR2 is YFSETQ in the germline V gene. CDR3 length: 13 amino acids. J was trimmed by 7 bases and V by 1 base; bases with no gene match: 2.

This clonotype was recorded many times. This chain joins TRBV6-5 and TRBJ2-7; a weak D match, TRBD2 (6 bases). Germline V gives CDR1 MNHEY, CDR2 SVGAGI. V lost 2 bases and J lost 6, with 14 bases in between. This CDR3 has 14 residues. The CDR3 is CASSYGLGRSEQYF. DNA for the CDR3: TGTGCCAGCAGTTACGGGTTAGGGAGGAGCGAGCAGTACTTC.

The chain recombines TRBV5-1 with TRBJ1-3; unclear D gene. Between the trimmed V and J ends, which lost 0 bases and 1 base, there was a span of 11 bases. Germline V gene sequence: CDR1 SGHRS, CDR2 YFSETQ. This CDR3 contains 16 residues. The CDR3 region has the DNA TGCGCCAGCAGCTTGGTGGCAGGCGGTTCTGGAAACACCATATATTTT. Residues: CASSLVAGGSGNTIYF.

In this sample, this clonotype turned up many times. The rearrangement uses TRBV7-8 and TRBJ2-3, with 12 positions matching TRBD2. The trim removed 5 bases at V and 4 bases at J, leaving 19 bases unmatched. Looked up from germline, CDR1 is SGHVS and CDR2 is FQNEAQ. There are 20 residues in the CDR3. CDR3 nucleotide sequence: TGTGCCAGCAGCGATCGGGGACTAGCGGGCTCCGGGGGGGCGGCAGATACGCAGTATTTT. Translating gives CASSDRGLAGSGGAADTQYF.

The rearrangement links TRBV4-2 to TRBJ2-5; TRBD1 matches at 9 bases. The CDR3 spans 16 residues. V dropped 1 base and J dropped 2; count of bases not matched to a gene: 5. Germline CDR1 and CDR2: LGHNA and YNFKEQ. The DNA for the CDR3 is TGTGCCAGCAGCCAAGGTCCGGGACAGGGACAAGAGACCCAGTACTTC. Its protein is CASSQGPGQGQETQYF.

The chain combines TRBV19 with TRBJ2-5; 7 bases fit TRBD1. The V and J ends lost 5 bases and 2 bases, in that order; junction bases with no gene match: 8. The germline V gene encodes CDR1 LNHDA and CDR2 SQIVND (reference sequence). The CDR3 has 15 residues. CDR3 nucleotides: TGTGCCAGTAGTCCTCAACAGGGGCTGCAAGAGACCCAGTACTTC. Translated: CASSPQQGLQETQYF.